The 25 T cell receptor beta chains listed next were all sequenced from one sample in a study of early T cells in non-severe SARS-CoV-2 infection. MiXCR, run by TCRdb on the 5' RACE reads, gives a single entry per CDR3 protein. The sample has 60,000 to 65,000 distinct CDR3 sequences, around 12% seen once. The sequenced sample consisted of whole blood. These receptors were taken from an adult who was a healthcare worker with PCR-confirmed SARS-CoV-2 infection or an uninfected control (not recorded which).

This sequence joins TRBV7-6 and TRBJ2-3, with TRBD2 identical over 8 bases. The CDR3 length is 16 residues. The trim removed 0 bases at V and 5 bases at J, leaving 7 bases unmatched. Germline V CDR1 and CDR2: SGHVS, FNYEAQ. CDR3 nucleotides: TGTGCCAGCAGCTTAGCGCGGGCGGGGGGCGGAGATACGCAGTATTTT. The encoded protein is CASSLARAGGGDTQYF. Looking up the rest from reference TRBV7-6 and TRBJ2-3 gives the full variable domain: GAGVSQSPRYKVTKRGQDVALRCDPISGHVSLYWYRQALGQGPEFLTYFNYEAQQDKSGLPNDRFSAERPEGSISTLTIQRTEQRDSAMYRCASSLARAGGGDTQYFGPGTRLTVL.

This chain links TRBV30 with TRBJ1-1; a possible D gene is TRBD1 (5 bases). Trimming removed 5 bases at V and 7 bases at J, with 17 bases between. The CDR3 sequence is 13 residues long. Germline CDR1 GTSNPN, CDR2 SVGIG (reference sequence). The CDR3 DNA is TGTGCCTGGGACGGGACGCCCGGGCTTGAAGCTTTCTTT. Encoded protein: CAWDGTPGLEAFF.

The V and J genes are TRBV24-1 and TRBJ2-4, with D unclear. V lost 5 bases to trimming and J lost 1 base, with 11 bases between them. Germline V CDR1 and CDR2: KGHDR, SFDVKD. The CDR3 runs to 15 residues. The CDR3 sequence: CATSVPYPAKNIQYF. The CDR3, as DNA: TGTGCCACCAGTGTCCCATATCCCGCCAAAAACATTCAGTACTTC.

The rearrangement joins TRBV9 to TRBJ1-1; maybe TRBD1 (5 bases). Per germline, CDR1 SGDLS and CDR2 YYNGEE. The CDR3 is 15 residues long. V gave up 4 bases and J gave up 4 bases, with 17 bases separating them. In DNA form, the CDR3 reads TGTGCCAGCAGCCCCACCTGGGGGGGTAGCACTGAAGCTTTCTTT. Translating it yields CASSPTWGGSTEAFF.

The gene calls are TRBV2 and TRBJ1-2; D may be TRBD1 (5 bases). The CDR3 extends over 12 amino acids. In germline, CDR1 is SNHLY, CDR2 FYNNEI. V lost 7 bases and J lost 9, with 15 bases in between. CDR3 protein: CASKPGEGRYTF. CDR3 in DNA: TGTGCCAGCAAGCCGGGGGAGGGTCGCTACACCTTC.

This clonotype was counted ten times or more. This rearrangement joins TRBV6-6 to TRBJ1-5; 7 nucleotides align to TRBD1. J lost 2 bases, V lost 2 bases, and 12 bases had no gene match. This CDR3 region has 18 residues. In germline, CDR1 is MNHNY, CDR2 SVGAGI (reference sequence). CDR3 amino acids: CASSYRGRGQWGNQPQHF. CDR3 sequence (DNA): TGTGCCAGCAGTTACAGGGGCAGGGGACAGTGGGGCAATCAGCCCCAGCATTTT.

This clonotype was seen only a few times. The genes are TRBV5-4 and TRBJ1-2; the D is unclear. Trimming shortened V by 2 bases and J by 1 base, and 6 bases separated the two germline ends. Germline-derived CDR1 and CDR2 are SGHNT and YYREEE (reference sequence). The CDR3 loop spans 13 amino acids. The CDR3 DNA reads as TGTGCCAGCAGCTTACCCGTTAACTATGGCTACACCTTC. Encoded protein: CASSLPVNYGYTF.

The V call is TRBV19, the J call TRBJ1-5, with 8 bases fitting TRBD1. The CDR3 contains 16 residues. Per germline, CDR1 LNHDA and CDR2 SQIVND (reference sequence). After removal of 5 bases from V and 4 bases from J, the junction contained 10 bases not matched to a gene. The CDR3 bases are TGTGCCAGTAGTCATTTTCAGGGGGCGCGTAATCAGCCCCAGCATTTT. This codes for CASSHFQGARNQPQHF.

This clonotype has a count of ten or more. J is TRBJ2-3 and V is TRBV7-2, with D unclear. The CDR3 totals 18 residues. Trimming took off 5 bases at V and 0 bases at J, with 21 bases between the two ends. Looked up from germline, CDR1 is SGHTA and CDR2 is FQGNSA. The CDR3 reads CASSTRRPIRRSTDTQYF. Written as DNA, the CDR3 is TGTGCCAGCAGCACCCGGAGACCAATAAGAAGGAGCACAGATACGCAGTATTTT.

The chain employs TRBV3-1 and TRBJ2-5; 7 bases agree with TRBD2. The germline V gene has CDR1 LGHDT and CDR2 YNNKEL (reference sequence). The CDR3 spans 15 residues. With 1 base clipped from V and 1 base from J, the junction kept 3 bases outside the gene matches. The CDR3 here is CASSQAPGGQETQYF. Here the CDR3 DNA reads TGTGCCAGCAGCCAAGCGCCGGGGGGCCAAGAGACCCAGTACTTC.

This chain links TRBV7-7 with TRBJ1-2; no reliable D call. Trimming pared 5 bases from V and 7 bases from J, leaving 14 bases between. Germline V gives CDR1 SSHAT, CDR2 FNYEAQ (reference sequence). The CDR3 has 13 amino acids. CDR3 DNA sequence: TGTGCCAGCAGCCTCCGCTCTAAGGGTGGCTACACCTTC. Translation gives CASSLRSKGGYTF. Drawing the rest from reference TRBV7-7 and TRBJ1-2, the complete variable domain is GAGVSQSPRYKVTKRGQDVTLRCDPISSHATLYWYQQALGQGPEFLTYFNYEAQPDKSGLPSDRFSAERPEGSISTLTIQRTEQRDSAMYRCASSLRSKGGYTFGSGTRLTVV.

This clonotype was detected ten times or more. This chain joins TRBV12-3 or TRBV12-4 and TRBJ1-2; 8 bases are shared with TRBD1. CDR3 size: 14 residues. The J segment lost 7 bases and the V segment lost 5 bases, leaving 9 bases of the junction unmatched. The CDR3 DNA reads as TGTGCCAGCAGTCCCTTCAGGGGGCAGGGTGGCTACACCTTC. This codes for CASSPFRGQGGYTF.

This clonotype has at least ten counts. The chain couples TRBV5-6 to TRBJ1-1; D perhaps matches TRBD1 (6 bases). Germline V lookup: CDR1 SGHDT, CDR2 YYEEEE. V gave up 4 bases and J gave up 0 bases, with 13 bases separating them. CDR3 length: 15 amino acids. The CDR3: CASSRETGMNTEAFF. The CDR3 region has the DNA TGTGCCAGCAGCCGAGAAACAGGGATGAACACTGAAGCTTTCTTT.

The sample holds a few counts of this clonotype. V is TRBV5-4 and J is TRBJ1-2; tentatively, D is TRBD1 (5 bases). The CDR3 totals 16 residues. From germline, CDR1 is SGHNT and CDR2 YYREEE (reference sequence). V lost 4 bases and J 4 bases, leaving 20 bases between the germline ends. The DNA for the CDR3 is TGTGCCAGCAGCGAATTAAACCAGGGAGTCGGCTATGGCTACACCTTC. As protein: CASSELNQGVGYGYTF.

In its sample, this clonotype was seen a few times. The genes are TRBV7-9 and TRBJ1-1, with D tentatively TRBD1 (6 bases). Germline-derived CDR1 and CDR2 are SEHNR and FQNEAQ (reference sequence). The CDR3 has 13 residues. Trimming left V 6 bases short and J 4 bases short, with 12 bases between. CDR3 bases: TGTGCCAGCAGTCCTACAGGGCCCACTGAAGCTTTCTTT. This encodes CASSPTGPTEAFF.

This sequence joins TRBV20-1 and TRBJ2-5, with 9 bases lining up with TRBD2. V trimming: 6 bases; J trimming: 10 bases; junction bases outside the gene matches: 6. Germline V gives CDR1 DFQATT, CDR2 SNEGSKA (reference sequence). The CDR3 loop spans 11 amino acids. This CDR3 is CSAVAGAVQYF. The CDR3 DNA reads TGCAGTGCAGTAGCGGGAGCAGTCCAGTACTTC.

The table lists this clonotype with many counts. The chain links TRBV11-2 to TRBJ2-1; possibly TRBD2 for D (6 bases). Germline CDR1 reads SGHAT; CDR2 reads FQNNGV. The CDR3 runs to 15 residues. Trimming stripped 2 bases from V and 1 base from J, with 9 bases between. The CDR3: CASSLLATSYNEQFF. CDR3 sequence (DNA): TGTGCCAGCAGCTTACTAGCGACTTCCTACAATGAGCAGTTCTTC. Drawing the rest from reference TRBV11-2 and TRBJ2-1, the complete variable domain is EAGVAQSPRYKIIEKRQSVAFWCNPISGHATLYWYQQILGQGPKLLIQFQNNGVVDDSQLPKDRFSAERLKGVDSTLKIQPAKLEDSAVYLCASSLLATSYNEQFFGPGTRLTVL.

This chain connects TRBV20-1 to TRBJ2-7; 11 bases line up with TRBD2. V trimming: 4 bases; J trimming: 6 bases; junction bases outside the gene matches: 11. The germline CDR1 and CDR2 sequences are DFQATT and SNEGSKA (reference sequence). The CDR3 extends over 15 amino acids. Written as DNA, the CDR3 is TGCAGTGCTATGGTTTTAGCGGGAGGGCCCTCCGAGCAGTACTTC. Amino acids: CSAMVLAGGPSEQYF.

This chain links TRBV6-5 with TRBJ1-6, with a possible D match to TRBD1 (5 bases). The CDR3 has 13 residues. V lost 6 bases and J lost 8, with 11 bases in between. Looked up from germline, CDR1 is MNHEY and CDR2 is SVGAGI. The CDR3 here is CASRGDQDSPLHF. In DNA form, the CDR3 reads TGTGCCAGCAGGGGGGATCAGGATTCACCCCTCCACTTT.

The CDR3 loop is CASSLREYYEQYF. The DNA for the CDR3 is TGCGCCAGCAGCTTACGGGAATACTACGAGCAGTACTTC. The rearrangement joins TRBV5-1 to TRBJ2-7, with D possibly matching TRBD2 (5 bases). V lost 2 bases to trimming and J lost 3 bases, with 9 bases between them. Per germline, CDR1 SGHRS and CDR2 YFSETQ. The length of the CDR3 is 13 residues.

The chain is built from TRBV20-1 and TRBJ1-6; no definite D call. V lost 7 bases, J lost 5 bases, and 18 bases lay in between. The germline CDR1 and CDR2 sequences are DFQATT and SNEGSKA (reference sequence). The CDR3 runs 15 residues. The CDR3 spells CSVGLQSRNNSPLHF. In DNA, the CDR3 is TGCAGTGTCGGTTTACAGTCGAGGAATAATTCACCCCTCCACTTT.

The sample holds many counts of this clonotype. The rearrangement uses TRBV19 and TRBJ1-2; perhaps TRBD1 as D (5 bases). CDR3 length: 11 amino acids. With 11 bases removed from V and 4 bases from J, the gap between germline ends came to 11 bases. The V gene's germline CDR1 is LNHDA and CDR2 SQIVND (reference sequence). The CDR3: CAAGDFYGYTF. The DNA of the CDR3 is TGTGCCGCGGGGGACTTCTATGGCTACACCTTC.

This clonotype came up a few times. The V gene is TRBV27, the J gene TRBJ2-1, with 7 bases identical to TRBD1. The germline gives CDR1 MNHEY, CDR2 SMNVEV (reference sequence). Unmatched junction bases numbered 8, after V lost 5 bases and J lost 1 base. This CDR3 region has 16 residues. The CDR3 nucleotides are TGTGCCAGCAGTACTGACAGGGATCTATCCTACAATGAGCAGTTCTTC. Its translation: CASSTDRDLSYNEQFF.

The chain is built from TRBV7-2 and TRBJ1-5; TRBD1 agrees at 7 bases. The CDR3 length is 14 residues. Germline V gene lookup returns CDR1 SGHTA and CDR2 FQGNSA. J lost 7 bases, V lost 2 bases, and 5 bases had no gene match. DNA of the CDR3: TGTGCCAGCAGCTTAAACAGGGGTGACCAGCCCCAGCATTTT. Protein: CASSLNRGDQPQHF.

The chain uses TRBV20-1 and TRBJ1-1; D is unclear. The CDR3 contains 8 residues. Germline CDR1 and CDR2: DFQATT and SNEGSKA (reference sequence). With 7 bases removed from V and 8 bases from J, the gap between germline ends came to 5 bases. CDR3 residues: CSGGEAFF. In DNA, the CDR3 is TGCAGTGGAGGAGAAGCTTTCTTT.